Shown below are 24 T cell receptor beta chains from a single sample sequenced in a study of regulatory T cells in long-lasting Graves disease. Time point meaning: newly diagnosed GD, antithyroid drugs for less than 3 months. The TCR library used RNA extracted from PBMCs. Building the TCR beta libraries relied on iRepertoire HTBI primers, and CDR3 regions underwent Arm-PCR. One entry per CDR3 protein results from TCRdb running MiXCR on the multiplex PCR reads. The sample includes hundreds of thousands of distinct CDR3 sequences, less than 20% seen only once; the top ten take approximately 18%. These sequences were also reported in another study, on T cells in Graves' hyperthyroidism and ophthalmopathy.

Sequencing used peripheral blood mononuclear cells (PBMCs), obtained at new diagnosis, from a patient treated with antithyroid drugs. The receptors come from a woman between 25 and 40 years old with Graves disease.

This rearrangement joins TRBV5-1 to TRBJ1-4; perhaps TRBD1 as D (6 bases). V was cut by 1 base and J by 5 bases, with 12 bases left in between. This CDR3 comprises 15 residues. Germline values: CDR1 SGHRS, CDR2 YFSETQ. The CDR3 sequence is CASSLTVGGNEKLFF. Written as DNA, the CDR3 is TGCGCCAGCAGCTTGACAGTAGGGGGAAATGAAAAACTGTTTTTT.

This clonotype was detected only a few times. At one boundary the junction diverges from the germline segment, which might be a read error. The chain joins TRBV5-1 to TRBJ1-6; TRBD1 matches 8 bases. This CDR3 is built from 15 residues. Germline CDR1 is SGHRS and CDR2 is YFSETQ. In nucleotides, the CDR3 is TGTGCCAGCAGCCTACCAGGGACAGGCCATTCACCCCTCCACTTT. Translating it yields CASSLPGTGHSPLHF.

This clonotype showed up just a few times. Here the CDR3 DNA reads TGTGCCAGTAGTCCGTCGGACAGGGAGGGGGAGCAGTACTTC. Amino acid sequence: CASSPSDREGEQYF. The rearrangement uses TRBV19 and TRBJ2-7, with D perhaps matching TRBD1 (8 bases). This CDR3 has 14 amino acids. Germline V gene lookup returns CDR1 LNHDA and CDR2 SQIVND (reference sequence). The V and J ends lost 5 bases and 7 bases respectively, with 18 bases between them. The full variable domain, completed using reference TRBV19 and TRBJ2-7, is DGGITQSPKYLFRKEGQNVTLSCEQNLNHDAMYWYRQDPGQGLRLIYYSQIVNDFQKGDIAEGYSVSREKKESFPLTVTSAQKNPTAFYLCASSPSDREGEQYFGPGTRLTVT.

This clonotype appeared many times. The gene calls are TRBV2 and TRBJ1-5, with D possibly TRBD1 on 5 matching bases. The germline gives CDR1 SNHLY, CDR2 FYNNEI. This CDR3 spans 14 amino acids. V was cut by 7 bases and J by 0 bases, with 10 bases left in between. CDR3 residues: CASTGHYSNQPQHF. The CDR3 DNA reads as TGTGCCAGCACCGGACATTATAGCAATCAGCCCCAGCATTTT.

The chain is built from TRBV7-6 and TRBJ1-3, with TRBD1 as a possible D gene (5 bases). CDR1 is SGHVS and CDR2 is FNYEAQ in the germline V gene. This CDR3 comprises 14 residues. Trimming removed 0 bases from V and 4 bases from J, with 7 bases in between. In DNA, the CDR3 is TGTGCCAGCAGCTTAGCTGCAGGGGGAAACACCATATATTTT. Protein: CASSLAAGGNTIYF. Full variable domain (remainder filled in from reference TRBV7-6 and TRBJ1-3): GAGVSQSPRYKVTKRGQDVALRCDPISGHVSLYWYRQALGQGPEFLTYFNYEAQQDKSGLPNDRFSAERPEGSISTLTIQRTEQRDSAMYRCASSLAAGGNTIYFGEGSWLTVV.

This rearrangement joins TRBV27 to TRBJ2-7; D is perhaps TRBD2 (5 bases). CDR1 and CDR2 from the germline V gene are MNHEY and SMNVEV (reference sequence). The germline V and J ends were trimmed by 2 bases and 3 bases, with 11 bases remaining between them. This CDR3 comprises 14 residues. The DNA of the CDR3 is TGTGCCAGCAGTTTAGTCGGAGGAGGCTACGAGCAGTACTTC. Its protein is CASSLVGGGYEQYF.

This clonotype was recorded at least ten times. The chain employs TRBV19 and TRBJ1-1, with D maybe TRBD1 (5 bases). The germline V gene has CDR1 LNHDA and CDR2 SQIVND (reference sequence). The CDR3 covers 14 residues. V lost 3 bases, J lost 5 bases, and 13 bases lay in between. For the CDR3, the DNA is TGTGCCAGTAGTATCATCTCAGGGTCGACTGAAGCTTTCTTT. As protein: CASSIISGSTEAFF.

The V gene is TRBV6-2 or TRBV6-3, the J gene TRBJ2-5, with 8 positions matching TRBD1. CDR1 and CDR2 from the germline V gene are MNHEY and SVGEGT. The CDR3 contains 15 residues. J gave up 5 bases and V 2 bases, and 7 bases lay outside the gene matches. CDR3 sequence (DNA): TGTGCCAGCAGTTACATTACAGGGGGGCTCGAGACCCAGTACTTC. Translation: CASSYITGGLETQYF.

This clonotype was detected many times. The CDR3 DNA follows: TGTGCCAGCAGTCCACCCGGCGGAGGGACTGAAGCTTTCTTT. Amino acids: CASSPPGGGTEAFF. The V and J genes are TRBV5-6 and TRBJ1-1; no firm D call. Germline CDR1 is SGHDT and CDR2 is YYEEEE. The CDR3 has 14 residues. V lost 5 bases and J lost 5, with 16 bases in between.

The V and J genes are TRBV19 and TRBJ1-1, with TRBD1 matching over 7 bases. V was pared by 6 bases and J by 7 bases, with 17 bases of the junction left unmatched. The V gene's germline CDR1 is LNHDA and CDR2 SQIVND (reference sequence). The CDR3 consists of 16 residues. The CDR3 here is CASRPNPTTGSGEAFF. Written as DNA, the CDR3 is TGTGCCAGTAGGCCGAACCCAACGACAGGGTCAGGTGAAGCTTTCTTT.

Many counts were recorded for this clonotype. The chain employs TRBV27 and TRBJ1-1; 9 bases align to TRBD1. The CDR3 is 14 residues long. The J segment lost 5 bases and the V segment lost 6 bases, leaving 7 bases of the junction unmatched. Germline V gene data show CDR1 as MNHEY and CDR2 as SMNVEV (reference sequence). As DNA, the CDR3 is TGTGCCAGCAGAAGACAGGGGGACGTGACTGAAGCTTTCTTT. It translates to CASRRQGDVTEAFF.

This clonotype has at least ten counts. The DNA for the CDR3 is TGTGCCAGCAGTCCATGGGGGACCCTAAGGGAAGAGACCCAGTACTTC. Protein: CASSPWGTLREETQYF. The rearrangement joins TRBV27 to TRBJ2-5; the D gene could be TRBD1 or TRBD2 (5 bases each). The CDR3 contains 16 residues. The germline V and J ends were trimmed by 5 bases and 3 bases, with 19 bases remaining between them. Looked up from germline, CDR1 is MNHEY and CDR2 is SMNVEV (reference sequence).

The chain employs TRBV28 and TRBJ1-6, with a weak D call TRBD1 (5 bases). This CDR3 contains 15 residues. CDR1 and CDR2 from the germline V gene are MDHEN and SYDVKM. V was cut by 8 bases and J by 6 bases, with 17 bases left in between. The CDR3 is CASGGGGNFNSPLHF. CDR3 bases: TGTGCCAGCGGGGGGGGGGGAAACTTTAATTCACCCCTCCACTTT.

This clonotype was observed a few times. The chain joins TRBV7-2 to TRBJ2-1, with 8 nucleotides matching TRBD2. Germline trimming cut 5 bases from V and 0 bases from J; bases unmatched to any gene: 6. CDR1 and CDR2 from the germline V gene are SGHTA and FQGNSA. The CDR3 is 16 amino acids. The CDR3 nucleotides are TGTGCCAGCAGCGCTCGGGCGGGGGGCTCCTACAATGAGCAGTTCTTC. Translating gives CASSARAGGSYNEQFF.

This clonotype was observed at least ten times. The rearrangement uses TRBV18 and TRBJ2-1, with D unresolved. The CDR3 is 14 amino acids. CDR1 KGHSH and CDR2 LQKENI come from the germline V gene. V was pared by 0 bases and J by 9 bases, with 12 bases between. Here the CDR3 DNA reads TGTGCCAGCTCACCACCAATGAACCCCGCTGAGCAGTTCTTC. Its protein product is CASSPPMNPAEQFF.

Comments on this clonotype: A much larger clonotype is one base distant, so this may be a read error. This chain joins TRBV27 and TRBJ2-7, with TRBD2 as a possible D gene (5 bases). V dropped 4 bases and J dropped 0 bases, with 13 bases sitting between them. This CDR3 spans 15 amino acids. Germline values: CDR1 MNHEY, CDR2 SMNVEV (reference sequence). CDR3 in DNA: TGTGCCAGCAGTTCGACTCGGAGGAACTCCTACGAGCAGTACTTC. Amino acids: CASSSTRRNSYEQYF.

This chain joins TRBV5-6 and TRBJ2-2; 8 positions agree with TRBD1. After removal of 4 bases from V and 7 bases from J, the junction contained 6 bases not matched to a gene. Germline V gene sequence: CDR1 SGHDT, CDR2 YYEEEE. The CDR3 runs to 14 residues. CDR3 in amino acids: CASSARTGLGELFF. DNA for the CDR3: TGTGCCAGCAGCGCAAGGACAGGGCTCGGGGAGCTGTTTTTT.

This clonotype was seen many times. The chain couples TRBV6-1 to TRBJ1-5; D remains unclear. The CDR3 is 14 residues long. Germline V gene sequence: CDR1 MNHNS, CDR2 SASEGT. With 6 bases removed from V and 0 bases from J, the gap between germline ends came to 9 bases. The CDR3 DNA reads TGTGCCAGCAGCCAGTGGTCTAGCAATCAGCCCCAGCATTTT. This gives the protein CASSQWSSNQPQHF.

This clonotype was counted ten times or more. The chain recombines TRBV28 with TRBJ1-4; a weak D match, TRBD1 (5 bases). V shed 7 bases and J shed 7 bases, with 16 bases lying between them. This CDR3 has 14 amino acids. The germline gives CDR1 MDHEN, CDR2 SYDVKM. As DNA, the CDR3 is TGTGCCAGCAAAAGTCCGGGGAGGGGTGAAAAACTGTTTTTT. Its protein product is CASKSPGRGEKLFF.

This clonotype was seen a few times. The V gene is TRBV7-9, the J gene TRBJ1-3; 8 nucleotides match TRBD1. V dropped 4 bases and J dropped 0; count of bases not matched to a gene: 8. The CDR3 totals 17 residues. Germline CDR1 is SEHNR and CDR2 is FQNEAQ (reference sequence). This CDR3 reads CASSWTGKGPSGNTIYF. As DNA, the CDR3 is TGTGCCAGCAGCTGGACAGGGAAGGGGCCCTCTGGAAACACCATATATTTT.

There are many counts of this clonotype. V usage is TRBV12-3 or TRBV12-4 and J usage is TRBJ2-3; maybe TRBD2 (5 bases). Trimming cost V 1 base and J 2 bases, with 10 bases left between them. This CDR3 region has 15 residues. CDR3 loop: CASSLVLGLTDTQYF. The CDR3 nucleotides are TGTGCCAGCAGTTTAGTACTAGGGCTCACAGATACGCAGTATTTT.

This chain links TRBV28 with TRBJ2-3, with 9 bases fitting TRBD2. The germline CDR1 and CDR2 sequences are MDHEN and SYDVKM. The junction had 8 bases not matched to a gene; V was cut back by 6 bases and J by 1 base. This CDR3 has 16 amino acids. The chain's CDR3 is CASSAGGILRTDTQYF. CDR3 DNA sequence: TGTGCCAGCAGCGCGGGGGGGATCCTCCGCACAGATACGCAGTATTTT.

This clonotype appeared many times. The chain combines TRBV11-2 with TRBJ2-1, with D unresolved. There are 14 residues in the CDR3. The V gene's germline CDR1 is SGHAT and CDR2 FQNNGV. Trimming pared 0 bases from V and 10 bases from J, leaving 13 bases between. The CDR3 reads CASSLEALPVEQFF. CDR3 nucleotides: TGTGCCAGCAGCTTAGAGGCCCTTCCGGTCGAGCAGTTCTTC.

This clonotype appeared many times. This sequence joins TRBV5-1 and TRBJ2-1; 11 bases fit TRBD2. The J segment lost 0 bases and the V segment lost 0 bases, leaving 8 bases of the junction unmatched. CDR1 and CDR2 (germline): SGHRS, YFSETQ. This CDR3 has 19 residues. Here the CDR3 reads CASSLEVLAGGSSYNEQFF. The CDR3 DNA is TGCGCCAGCAGCTTGGAGGTCCTAGCGGGAGGAAGCTCCTACAATGAGCAGTTCTTC. Filled out from reference TRBV5-1 and TRBJ2-1, the complete variable domain reads KAGVTQTPRYLIKTRGQQVTLSCSPISGHRSVSWYQQTPGQGLQFLFEYFSETQRNKGNFPGRFSGRQFSNSRSEMNVSTLELGDSALYLCASSLEVLAGGSSYNEQFFGPGTRLTVL.